This is a list of T cell receptor beta chains from one sample in a study of cytomegalovirus exposure and HLA in healthy donors. Profiled with immunoSEQ multiplex PCR; TCRdb holds only in-frame clones, not every one. This table holds some 220,000 clones, about 89% found once. The sequenced sample was PBMCs. The receptor set was obtained from a woman aged 18-29 years in good health and CMV-seronegative. The CDR3 runs from the conserved cysteine through the conserved F or W. The D gene is left open where the match is weak. Some rows mark clone size as missing; the rest say once, few, many or name a class of expanded clone.

size	length	V	J	D	CDR3	DNA
-	15	TRBV6-1	TRBJ1-3	-	CASSVTQSSGNTIYF	TGTGCCAGCAGTGTAACACAAAGCTCTGGAAACACCATATATTTT
-	15	TRBV29-1	TRBJ2-7	TRBD2	CSVPGTSGSLDEQYF	TGCAGCGTTCCTGGGACTAGCGGGTCCCTTGACGAGCAGTACTTC
-	18	TRBV4-3	TRBJ2-7	TRBD2	CASSQFLAGEGPTYEQYF	TGCGCCAGCAGCCAATTCCTAGCGGGAGAGGGTCCTACCTACGAGCAGTACTTC
-	15	TRBV9	TRBJ2-5	-	CASSVGGLYQETQYF	TGTGCCAGCAGCGTGGGGGGGCTATACCAAGAGACCCAGTACTTC
-	13	TRBV30	TRBJ2-2	-	CAWRYRGNRELFF	TGTGCCTGGAGATATCGGGGGAACCGGGAGCTGTTTTTT
-	15	TRBV6-5	TRBJ1-1	TRBD1	CASRDRTGVSLGAFF	TGTGCCAGCAGGGATAGGACAGGGGTCTCCTTGGGTGCTTTCTTT
-	14	TRBV10-3	TRBJ2-1	TRBD2	CAISASGDYNEQFF	TGTGCCATCTCAGCTAGCGGAGATTACAATGAGCAGTTCTTC
-	13	TRBV5-1	TRBJ1-2	-	CASSLTDYGGYTF	TGCGCCAGCAGCTTGACAGATTACGGCGGCTACACCTTC
-	13	TRBV27	TRBJ2-5	TRBD1	CASSWTGSQIQYF	TGTGCCAGCAGTTGGACAGGGTCCCAAATCCAGTACTTC
-	13	TRBV5-4	TRBJ1-2	-	CASRLAANYGYTF	TGTGCCAGCCGACTCGCTGCTAACTATGGCTACACCTTC
-	15	TRBV5-1	TRBJ2-1	TRBD2	CASSLGLAVYNEQFF	TGTGCCAGCAGCTTGGGACTAGCGGTATACAATGAGCAGTTCTTC
-	14	TRBV4-1	TRBJ1-5	-	CASSQVQGNQPQHF	TGCGCCAGCAGCCAAGTACAGGGCAATCAGCCCCAGCATTTT
-	13	TRBV7-9	TRBJ1-1	-	CASSLVQATEAFF	TGTGCCAGCAGCTTAGTCCAAGCTACTGAAGCTTTCTTT
-	15	TRBV7-2	TRBJ2-7	TRBD2	CASSSPGLAGYEQYF	TGTGCCAGCAGCTCCCCGGGACTAGCTGGATACGAGCAGTACTTC
-	14	TRBV29-1	TRBJ2-7	TRBD1	CSAIPRTGGDEQYF	TGCAGCGCTATTCCCAGGACAGGGGGCGACGAGCAGTACTTC
-	14	TRBV4-3	TRBJ2-5	-	CASSQGRFQETQYF	TGCGCCAGCAGCCAAGGTCGGTTTCAAGAGACCCAGTACTTC
-	13	TRBV13	TRBJ2-1	-	CASSLVAAHEQFF	TGTGCCAGCAGCTTAGTAGCAGCCCATGAGCAGTTCTTC
-	13	TRBV7-2	TRBJ2-7	-	CASSLAEVAEQYF	TGTGCCAGCAGCTTAGCGGAGGTTGCCGAGCAGTACTTC
-	11	TRBV20-1	TRBJ2-7	-	CSAMTLYEQYF	TGCAGTGCTATGACTTTGTACGAGCAGTACTTC
once	15	TRBV15	TRBJ1-5	-	CATSRDLGLYQPQHF	TGTGCCACCAGCAGAGATCTAGGCCTCTATCAGCCCCAGCATTTT
-	16	TRBV4-1	TRBJ2-4	TRBD1	CASSHDRAIAKNIQYF	TGCGCCAGCAGCCACGACAGGGCAATAGCCAAAAACATTCAGTACTTC
-	18	TRBV7-6	TRBJ1-2	-	CASSLDGWVDRAGYGYTF	TGTGCCAGCAGCTTAGATGGCTGGGTGGATCGGGCGGGCTATGGCTACACCTTC
-	14	TRBV19	TRBJ1-2	-	CASSHRDKAIGYTF	TGTGCCAGTAGTCACCGGGACAAGGCTATCGGCTACACCTTC
once	17	TRBV9	TRBJ2-4	TRBD1	CASSAGTGDWSKNIQYF	TGTGCCAGCAGCGCCGGGACAGGGGATTGGTCCAAAAACATTCAGTACTTC
once	15	TRBV6-1	TRBJ2-3	-	CASSDFSVRTDTQYF	TGTGCCAGCAGTGACTTTAGCGTACGCACAGATACGCAGTATTTT
-	14	TRBV5-1	TRBJ1-4	-	CASSWSATNEKLFF	TGCGCCAGCAGCTGGAGTGCAACTAATGAAAAACTGTTTTTT
-	16	TRBV7-9	TRBJ2-1	TRBD2	CASRTGLAGWGGEQFF	TGTGCCAGCAGAACTGGACTAGCGGGTTGGGGGGGTGAGCAGTTCTTC
-	16	TRBV4-3	TRBJ2-2	TRBD2	CASGIAGSLNTGELFF	TGCGCCAGCGGGATAGCGGGTAGCCTTAACACCGGGGAGCTGTTTTTT
-	15	TRBV6-1	TRBJ1-2	-	CASSEAGTLAAGYTF	TGTGCCAGCAGTGAAGCTGGGACACTTGCTGCCGGCTACACCTTC
-	16	TRBV5-7	TRBJ2-1	-	CASSLAPRGYYNEQFF	TGTGCCAGCAGCTTGGCCCCCAGGGGCTACTACAATGAGCAGTTCTTC
-	15	TRBV10-2	TRBJ2-7	TRBD2	CASTGTSGRSYEQYF	TGCGCCAGCACCGGAACTAGCGGGCGTTCCTACGAGCAGTACTTC
-	13	TRBV10-3	TRBJ2-7	TRBD1	CAISGPGGDEQYF	TGTGCCATCAGTGGTCCAGGGGGTGACGAGCAGTACTTC
once	17	TRBV19	TRBJ2-1	TRBD2	CASSSRTSGRGYNEQFF	TGTGCCAGTAGTTCCCGGACTAGCGGGAGAGGGTACAATGAGCAGTTCTTC
-	14	TRBV19	TRBJ1-5	-	CASSIRTELQPQHF	TGTGCCAGTAGTATTAGGACAGAACTTCAGCCCCAGCATTTT
-	14	TRBV11-2	TRBJ2-7	-	CASSLVRGGWEQYF	TGTGCCAGCAGCTTAGTCAGAGGGGGATGGGAGCAGTACTTC
-	15	TRBV7-9	TRBJ1-2	-	CASSPTGRRGYGYTF	TGTGCCAGCAGCCCAACCGGGAGACGGGGGTATGGCTACACCTTC
-	16	TRBV4-1	TRBJ2-1	-	CASSLDGRKGVNEQFF	TGCGCCAGCAGCCTAGACGGCAGGAAGGGGGTCAATGAGCAGTTCTTC
-	22	TRBV7-3	TRBJ2-3	TRBD2	CASSSRPAFPSGWGPSTDTQYF	TGTGCCAGCAGCTCGCGCCCCGCATTTCCTAGCGGCTGGGGCCCTAGCACAGATACGCAGTATTTT
few	13	TRBV6-1	TRBJ2-7	-	CASSEDGVTEQYF	TGTGCCAGCAGTGAGGACGGGGTTACAGAGCAGTACTTC
-	16	TRBV19	TRBJ1-5	TRBD1	CASSNWETGGFQPQHF	TGTGCCAGTAGTAACTGGGAGACAGGGGGCTTTCAGCCCCAGCATTTT
-	13	TRBV30	TRBJ1-3	-	CAWSVTGGNTIYF	TGTGCCTGGAGTGTGACAGGTGGAAACACCATATATTTT
-	13	TRBV4-3	TRBJ1-5	-	CASSQGGGQPQHF	TGCGCCAGCAGCCAAGGGGGCGGTCAGCCCCAGCATTTT
once	12	TRBV7-2	TRBJ1-2	-	CASSTHRDGYTF	TGTGCCAGCAGCACCCACAGGGATGGCTACACCTTC
once	14	TRBV27	TRBJ1-6	-	CASNFLDSNSPLHF	TGTGCCAGCAATTTTCTGGACAGCAATTCACCCCTCCACTTT
-	15	TRBV6-1	TRBJ1-2	TRBD1	CASSRTGQGNYGYTF	TGTGCCAGCAGCCGAACCGGACAGGGGAACTATGGCTACACCTTC
-	17	TRBV7-2	TRBJ2-1	TRBD2	CASSLALTSGGYNEQFF	TGTGCCAGCAGCTTAGCGCTGACTAGCGGGGGTTACAATGAGCAGTTCTTC
-	15	TRBV18	TRBJ2-7	-	CASSPGQGRAYEQYF	TGTGCCAGCTCACCAGGGCAGGGGAGGGCTTACGAGCAGTACTTC